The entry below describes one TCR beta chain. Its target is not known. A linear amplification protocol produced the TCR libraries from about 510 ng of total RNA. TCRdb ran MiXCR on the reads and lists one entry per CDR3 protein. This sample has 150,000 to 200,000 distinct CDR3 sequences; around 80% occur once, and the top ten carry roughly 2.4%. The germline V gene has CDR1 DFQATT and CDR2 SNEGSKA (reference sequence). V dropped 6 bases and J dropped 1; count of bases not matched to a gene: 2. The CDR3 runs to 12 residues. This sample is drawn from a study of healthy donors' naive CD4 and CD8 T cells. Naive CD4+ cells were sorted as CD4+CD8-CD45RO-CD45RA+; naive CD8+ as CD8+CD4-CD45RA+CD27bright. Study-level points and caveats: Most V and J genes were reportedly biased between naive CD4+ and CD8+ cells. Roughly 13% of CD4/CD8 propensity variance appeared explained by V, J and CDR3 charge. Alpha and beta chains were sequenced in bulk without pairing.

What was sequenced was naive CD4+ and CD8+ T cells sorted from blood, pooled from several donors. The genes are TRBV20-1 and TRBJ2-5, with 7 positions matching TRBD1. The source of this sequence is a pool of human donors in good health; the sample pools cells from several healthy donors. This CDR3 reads CSARTGQETQYF. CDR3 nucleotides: TGCAGTGCCAGGACAGGCCAAGAGACCCAGTACTTC.